Sequencing of this TCR beta chain was carried out in a study of cytomegalovirus exposure and HLA in healthy donors. Germline values: CDR1 SGHNT, CDR2 YENEEA. The CDR3 extends over 14 amino acids. V was shortened by 1 base and J by 6 bases, with 13 bases between the two germline ends. Study-wide findings and caveats: In a later analysis, at a false discovery rate of 0.05, some 17,000 TCR beta sequences were associated with HLA alleles.

Concerning this clone itself: Its specificity is unknown.

The PCR ran on 60 Vbeta and 13 Jbeta primers. Data came from immunoSEQ multiplex PCR; TCRdb stores just in-frame clones and leaves some out. The sample gives about 110,000 clones, 73% of which show up once; around 0.79% is in the top ten. Sample: PBMCs. This sequence joins TRBV11-3 and TRBJ2-7, with D possibly being TRBD1 (6 bases). The sequence derives from a woman aged 25 to 39 in good health and CMV-seronegative. This CDR3 is CASSLGLEGGEQYF. In nucleotides, the CDR3 is TGTGCCAGCAGCTTAGGGTTAGAAGGGGGCGAGCAGTACTTC.